These 7 T cell receptor beta chains came from one sample sequenced in a study of T cell responses to AZD1222 COVID-19 vaccine. TCRdb keeps only in-frame clones here, not all; method: immunoSEQ multiplex PCR. The sample holds 120,000 or so clones, around 84% seen once. Specimen: peripheral blood, collected 28 days after the second AZD1222 dose. The receptors stem from an adult who received the AZD1222 COVID-19 vaccine.

The chain recombines TRBV4-1 with TRBJ2-1, with TRBD2 as a possible D gene (5 bases). Trimming cost V 2 bases and J 5 bases, with 13 bases left between them. From germline, CDR1 is MGHRA and CDR2 YSYEKL. CDR3 length: 15 amino acids. Written as DNA, the CDR3 is TGCGCCAGCAGCCAACTTCCCGGGAATAACAATGAGCAGTTCTTC. It encodes CASSQLPGNNNEQFF.

The chain links TRBV7-8 to TRBJ2-1; no firm D call. CDR1 is SGHVS, CDR2 FQNEAQ, per germline. CDR3 size: 14 residues. V was clipped by 3 bases and J by 7 bases, with 13 bases between them. CDR3 protein: CASSLGIVYNEQFF. CDR3 sequence (DNA): TGTGCCAGCAGCTTGGGGATCGTGTATAATGAGCAGTTCTTC.

The sample holds a few counts of this clone. The chain joins TRBV9 to TRBJ1-2; TRBD1 is a possible D gene (5 bases). V gave up 4 bases and J gave up 4 bases, with 14 bases separating them. The CDR3 has 14 residues. In germline, CDR1 is SGDLS, CDR2 YYNGEE. CDR3 loop: CASSFRGGAYGYTF. The CDR3 coding sequence is TGTGCCAGCAGCTTTCGGGGAGGGGCCTATGGCTACACCTTC. Full variable domain (missing parts from reference TRBV9 and TRBJ1-2): DSGVTQTPKHLITATGQRVTLRCSPRSGDLSVYWYQQSLDQGLQFLIQYYNGEERAKGNILERFSAQQFPDLHSELNLSSLELGDSALYFCASSFRGGAYGYTFGSGTRLTVV.

This clone was detected a few times. The chain uses TRBV3-1 (or the pseudogene TRBV3-2) and TRBJ2-1, with TRBD2 matching over 11 bases. CDR1 is LGHDT, CDR2 YNNKEL, per germline (reference sequence). This CDR3 spans 17 amino acids. V lost 3 bases and J lost 1; bases outside the gene matches: 5. The CDR3 coding sequence is TGTGCCAGCAGCCAGGGGCTAGCGGGAGGTTCCTACAATGAGCAGTTCTTC. This translates into CASSQGLAGGSYNEQFF.

V and J are TRBV7-2 and TRBJ2-3; a weak D match, TRBD2 (5 bases). Germline V gene lookup returns CDR1 SGHTA and CDR2 FQGNSA. The CDR3 runs 14 residues. The germline V and J ends were trimmed by 1 base and 3 bases, with 8 bases remaining between them. DNA of the CDR3: TGTGCCAGCAGCTTAGGGACGGGAACAGATACGCAGTATTTT. This sequence encodes CASSLGTGTDTQYF.

This clone has only a few counts. This chain links TRBV6-2 or TRBV6-3 with TRBJ2-1; 10 positions match TRBD2. This CDR3 comprises 15 residues. The germline V gene encodes CDR1 MNHEY and CDR2 SVGEGT. V shed 5 bases, J shed 4 bases, and the junction held 5 bases outside the gene matches. The CDR3 coding sequence is TGTGCCAGCAGTACCCAGCGGGGGGGGTACAATGAGCAGTTCTTC. Translated: CASSTQRGGYNEQFF.

This clone was found a few times. The J gene is TRBJ1-1, the V gene TRBV12-5, with unresolved D. V was shortened by 4 bases and J by 1 base, with 7 bases between the two germline ends. Germline CDR1 and CDR2: LGHNT and FRNRAP. The CDR3 extends over 13 amino acids. In nucleotides, the CDR3 is TGTGCTAGTGGTTCCACAGAGAACACTGAAGCTTTCTTT. Amino acid sequence: CASGSTENTEAFF.